This entry describes one T cell receptor (beta chain). Its matching antigen is unknown. Germline V gene lookup returns CDR1 SGHAT and CDR2 FQNNGV. This CDR3 spans 16 amino acids. The ends lost 3 bases at V and 4 bases at J; junction bases unmatched: 7. The sample originates from a study of cytomegalovirus exposure and HLA in healthy donors. Findings of the study overall: Reported performance of the classifier showed diagnosis of cytomegalovirus status with high specificity and sensitivity.

The study ran its PCR with 60 Vbeta and 13 Jbeta primers. Libraries were prepared by immunoSEQ multiplex PCR; TCRdb keeps only in-frame clonotypes and omits some of them. Among about 140,000 clones, about three quarters were seen once, and the ten largest hold less than 1.5%. These donors counted as nominally healthy when sampled, but unrecorded immune exposures were likely. This receptor was taken from a male donor in good health and CMV-seropositive. The sample taken for sequencing was PBMCs. The V gene is TRBV11-2, the J gene TRBJ2-2, with 8 positions matching TRBD2. The CDR3: CASSFSGGPRTGELFF. DNA for the CDR3: TGTGCCAGCAGCTTTTCGGGAGGGCCGCGCACCGGGGAGCTGTTTTTT. Together with reference TRBV11-2 and TRBJ2-2, the CDR3 gives the full variable domain: EAGVAQSPRYKIIEKRQSVAFWCNPISGHATLYWYQQILGQGPKLLIQFQNNGVVDDSQLPKDRFSAERLKGVDSTLKIQPAKLEDSAVYLCASSFSGGPRTGELFFGEGSRLTVL.